The 4 T cell receptor beta chains in this list originate from one sample, sequenced in a study of blood T cell repertoires in COVID-19. Profiling relied on immunoSEQ multiplex PCR, and the TCRdb table lists in-frame clones only, not all of them. The sample contains tens of thousands of clones, 75% to 90% of which appear only once. The sequencing input was peripheral blood. The receptors stem from a human donor with active COVID-19. The donor label of this sample is uncertain.

This rearrangement joins TRBV29-1 to TRBJ2-1; weak D call: TRBD2 (6 bases). CDR1 is SQVTM and CDR2 is ANQGSEA in the germline V gene. The V and J ends lost 0 bases and 4 bases respectively, with 16 bases between them. The CDR3 has 16 amino acids. CDR3 sequence: CSVEDPRSGSYNEQFF. Written as DNA, the CDR3 is TGCAGCGTTGAAGATCCAAGGAGCGGGTCATACAATGAGCAGTTCTTC.

The rearrangement joins TRBV7-2 to TRBJ2-3; the D is unclear. This CDR3 comprises 11 residues. The germline V gene has CDR1 SGHTA and CDR2 FQGNSA. With 5 bases removed from V and 8 bases from J, the gap between germline ends came to 8 bases. In DNA form, the CDR3 reads TGTGCCAGCAGCCGCGGTGGTACGCAGTATTTT. Protein: CASSRGGTQYF.

This clone was counted a single time. V gene TRBV13 combines with J gene TRBJ1-1; 7 bases line up with TRBD1. V trimming: 5 bases; J trimming: 7 bases; junction bases outside the gene matches: 1. Germline V CDR1 and CDR2: PRHDT, FYEKMQ (reference sequence). The length of the CDR3 is 11 residues. CDR3 protein: CASSRDSEAFF. The CDR3 nucleotides are TGTGCCAGCAGCAGGGACAGTGAAGCTTTCTTT.

On this clone: This specimen includes other DNA sequences encoding the same CDR3. The V and J genes are TRBV4-1 and TRBJ2-5, with TRBD2 as a possible D gene (6 bases). The germline V and J ends were trimmed by 1 base and 1 base, with 7 bases remaining between them. CDR3 size: 14 residues. CDR1 and CDR2 from the germline V gene are MGHRA and YSYEKL. This CDR3 reads CASSQGRAQETQYF. Here the CDR3 DNA reads TGCGCCAGCAGCCAAGGGAGGGCCCAAGAGACCCAGTACTTC.